This is a list of T cell receptor beta chains from one sample in a study of blood T cell repertoires in COVID-19. The assay was immunoSEQ multiplex PCR, and TCRdb's table has in-frame clones only and misses some. The table includes over 250,000 clones, more than 80% detected once. The sequenced sample consisted of PBMCs or T cells enriched from blood (not recorded which). These receptors all come from a woman younger than 30 who had recovered from COVID-19. CDR3s include the opening cysteine and the closing phenylalanine or tryptophan. The order of the fields is CDR3 protein, V gene, J gene, D gene. D genes are given only for firm matches.

CASSGGLAGGHRTDTQYF	TRBV10-1	TRBJ2-3	TRBD2
CSSEDRGYTF	TRBV20-1	TRBJ1-2	TRBD1
CASSFLLAGRDEQFF	TRBV11-2	TRBJ2-1	TRBD2
CASSESNRKTDTQYF	TRBV10-1	TRBJ2-3	-
CASSIAEGGTNEKLFF	TRBV19	TRBJ1-4	-
CASIGGLGNQPQHF	TRBV19	TRBJ1-5	-
CASSLVGRGAYGYTF	TRBV11-2	TRBJ1-2	TRBD1
CASSLDRGSEKLFF	TRBV5-4	TRBJ1-4	TRBD1
CASTPGTSLDYGYTF	TRBV2	TRBJ1-2	-
CASSLDWGRTYEQYF	TRBV5-1	TRBJ2-7	-
CASNNWATPYNEQFF	TRBV2	TRBJ2-1	-
CASSLTGNNQPQHF	TRBV5-5	TRBJ1-5	-
CASSYSTVNTGELFF	TRBV6-5	TRBJ2-2	-
CASSGRTALIGYGYTF	TRBV9	TRBJ1-2	-
CASSSLGGLTGTDTQYF	TRBV5-1	TRBJ2-3	-
CASSPGTSGLQETQYF	TRBV5-1	TRBJ2-5	TRBD2
CASSSTVGYGYTF	TRBV6-5	TRBJ1-2	-
CASSYSETSGGHDTQYF	TRBV6-7	TRBJ2-3	TRBD2
CASSHRRTGSHYGYTF	TRBV3-1/TRBV3-2	TRBJ1-2	TRBD1
CASSIRRQGASDEQFF	TRBV19	TRBJ2-1	TRBD1
CASSSGIANYGYTF	TRBV5-4	TRBJ1-2	-
CASELQDYTEAFF	TRBV5-8	TRBJ1-1	-
CASSLAGTGATNEKLFF	TRBV5-6	TRBJ1-4	TRBD1
CASSLLGAGGPEQYF	TRBV27	TRBJ2-7	TRBD2
CAISEQDNQPQHF	TRBV10-3	TRBJ1-5	-
CASSYSGPYEQYF	TRBV6-5	TRBJ2-7	-
CASSPLLPRYSPLHF	TRBV2	TRBJ1-6	-
CASSLGSGGSYNEQFF	TRBV7-3	TRBJ2-1	TRBD2
CASSPARAVQGANGYTF	TRBV18	TRBJ1-2	TRBD1
CASSLVFGGRFDLSF	TRBV7-8	TRBJ1-4	-
CASSTVNWGYTF	TRBV19	TRBJ1-2	-
CASSRQMNTEAFF	TRBV19	TRBJ1-1	-
CASSSGTSNYGYTF	TRBV28	TRBJ1-2	-
CASLRQGEAFF	TRBV27	TRBJ1-1	TRBD1
CSARTPQVKHF	TRBV20-1	TRBJ1-5	-
CASRWGGVAFF	TRBV27	TRBJ1-1	-
CASSRETQGGTEAFF	TRBV4-1	TRBJ1-1	-
CASSVRSLNTEAFF	TRBV2	TRBJ1-1	-
CASSLRGYEAFF	TRBV7-9	TRBJ1-1	-
CASSLGQTSNEKLFF	TRBV5-1	TRBJ1-4	-
CASSQTTTGFGYTF	TRBV5-1	TRBJ1-2	TRBD1
CATSRDNTGGRYGYTF	TRBV15	TRBJ1-2	-
CASSPLGGHNYGYTF	TRBV19	TRBJ1-2	-
CATSRSKGGTFNEKLFF	TRBV15	TRBJ1-4	TRBD1
CGAGAPYEQYF	TRBV20-1	TRBJ2-7	-
CASSELQGAGEAFF	TRBV10-1	TRBJ1-1	TRBD1
CASSLARTNYEQYF	TRBV11-2	TRBJ2-7	-
CASSPGLDYGYTF	TRBV18	TRBJ1-2	-
CASSGQGVSEQYF	TRBV2	TRBJ2-7	TRBD1
CASTGTGRSYEQYF	TRBV2	TRBJ2-7	TRBD1
CASSLRGQSNTEAFF	TRBV11-1	TRBJ1-1	TRBD1
CASSENNNEKLFF	TRBV25-1	TRBJ1-4	-
CASSPRGAGINEQFF	TRBV6-5	TRBJ2-1	-
CASKPQTDPEAFF	TRBV7-9	TRBJ1-1	-
CASSLRGSTEAFF	TRBV27	TRBJ1-1	-